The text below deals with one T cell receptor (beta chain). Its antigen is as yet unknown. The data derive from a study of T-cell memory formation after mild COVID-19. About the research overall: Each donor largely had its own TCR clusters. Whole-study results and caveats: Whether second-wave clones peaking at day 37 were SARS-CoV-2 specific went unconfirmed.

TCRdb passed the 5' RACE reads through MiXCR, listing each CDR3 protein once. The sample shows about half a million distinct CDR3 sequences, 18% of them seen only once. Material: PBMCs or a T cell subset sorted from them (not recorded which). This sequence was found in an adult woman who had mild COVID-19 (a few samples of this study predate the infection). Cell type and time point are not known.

CDR3 nucleotide sequence: TGTGCCAGCAGCTTGGGGGAACAGCCCCAGCATTTT. It yields the protein CASSLGEQPQHF. This chain joins TRBV7-9 and TRBJ1-5; D is possibly TRBD1 (5 bases). The CDR3 has 12 amino acids. Germline V gives CDR1 SEHNR, CDR2 FQNEAQ (reference sequence). V lost 3 bases, J lost 7 bases, and 7 bases lay in between.